This T cell receptor beta chain originates from a study of blood T cell repertoires in COVID-19 (TCRdb year 2020). About the investigation overall: Samples covering the acute and convalescent phases of COVID-19 were provided by collaborators in the United States, Italy and Spain. Sample metadata almost always included a de-identified subject ID, COVID-19 status, age in years and sex. Where available, HLA class I and class II types were obtained from metadata supplied by the sample provider rather than from assay-based typing. The samples were drawn from the first 160 participants of the ongoing ImmuneRACE study and from some 1,300 subjects provided by 6 global collaborators. The repertoires were released in a freely available public database intended as a resource for research on the immune response to SARS-CoV-2. Subjects who had been exposed to COVID-19, were actively infected with it, or had recovered from it provided the deeply sampled blood TCRbeta repertoires that made up the dataset. The material from the prospective study consisted of cDNA or gDNA derived from T cells, B-cell-depleted T cells, or PBMCs.

Trimming takes 0 bases from V and 6 bases from J, and the germline ends sit 9 bases apart. CDR1 SEHNR and CDR2 FQNEAQ were looked up in the germline V gene (reference sequence). The CDR3 covers 14 residues, taking in both the cysteine and the phenylalanine. Only CDR3 DNA is held: 42 bases, read in frame from base 1. Concerning this clone: This clone's antigen is unknown. There are no base qualities to consult, and no much larger clone falls within one base.

TCRbeta CDR3 regions were amplified from genomic DNA using the immunoSEQ Assay, a bias-controlled multiplex PCR. Per the authors' processing: Within the assay, amplification of reference gene primers was used to estimate how many nucleated cells each sample contained. Sequence reads were collapsed and filtered to measure the absolute abundance of every unique TCRbeta CDR3 rearrangement. For each sample, productive Simpson clonality was calculated as the square root of Simpson's diversity index across productive rearrangements. TCRdb limited this immuneACCESS table to in-frame rearrangements with V and J called. A share of clones is missing; checked studies link under half to unresolved V genes, and the rest is unexplained. From that table come the V and J calls and clone size; the DNA was used to work out D and trimming. The sample table lists tens of thousands of clones, about 80% of them with a count of one. The ten biggest clones cover around 13% of the sample.

The research as a whole found: How much clinical and demographic metadata was included differed by source and by participant, and the metadata was provided uncurated.

Each collaborating institution followed its own protocols to collect whole blood in K2EDTA tubes. Collaborator samples were shipped for TCRbeta analysis as frozen whole blood, isolated PBMCs, or DNA extracted from either sample type. This clonotype was sampled from an elderly woman with acute or convalescent COVID-19. The sample consisted of peripheral blood. The chain was built from TRBV7-9 and TRBJ1-5, with no reliable assignment of the D segment. The CDR3 reads as follows: CASSLAGGIQPQHF. The sequence in DNA is TGTGCCAGCAGCTTAGCTGGAGGGATTCAGCCCCAGCATTTT.